Each of the 4 T cell receptor beta chains below was sequenced from the same sample in a study of blood T cell repertoires in COVID-19. The data were produced by immunoSEQ multiplex PCR, yet TCRdb's version contains in-frame clones alone and is incomplete. This sample carries some 180,000 clones, roughly 82% of them seen once, and the ten largest clones take around 5.5%. Specimen: PBMCs or T cells enriched from blood (not recorded which). The receptors were sampled from a woman aged 60 to 75 with acute COVID-19.

In this sample, this clone turned up once. V and J are TRBV10-1 and TRBJ2-1; tentatively, D is TRBD1 (6 bases). The CDR3 covers 16 residues. The germline V gene has CDR1 WNHNN and CDR2 SYGVQD (reference sequence). Trimming removed 1 base at V and 0 bases at J, with 10 bases between. Written as DNA, the CDR3 is TGCGCCAGCAGTGAGTTCAGAGGGGGCTCCTACAATGAGCAGTTCTTC. It codes for CASSEFRGGSYNEQFF.

V gene TRBV7-9 combines with J gene TRBJ1-5, with 9 nucleotides matching TRBD1. Germline V gives CDR1 SEHNR, CDR2 FQNEAQ (reference sequence). V shed 6 bases, J shed 7 bases, and the junction held 7 bases outside the gene matches. This CDR3 comprises 14 residues. CDR3 DNA: TGTGCCAGCAGTTCCGGGACAGGGTGGCAGCCCCAGCATTTT. The encoded protein is CASSSGTGWQPQHF. Variable domain in full (rest from reference TRBV7-9 and TRBJ1-5): DTGVSQNPRHKITKRGQNVTFRCDPISEHNRLYWYRQTLGQGPEFLTYFQNEAQLEKSRLLSDRFSAERPKGSFSTLEIQRTEQGDSAMYLCASSSGTGWQPQHFGDGTRLSIL.

The chain recombines TRBV5-5 with TRBJ1-2; 9 positions match TRBD1. Unmatched junction bases numbered 14, after V lost 3 bases and J lost 8 bases. This CDR3 comprises 16 residues. CDR1 SGHKS and CDR2 YYEKEE come from the germline V gene (reference sequence). The CDR3 region has the DNA TGTGCCAGCAGCTCAGGGACCGGGACAGGGCCAGCCGGCTACACCTTC. It encodes CASSSGTGTGPAGYTF. The full variable domain, completed using reference TRBV5-5 and TRBJ1-2, is DAGVTQSPTHLIKTRGQQVTLRCSPISGHKSVSWYQQVLGQGPQFIFQYYEKEERGRGNFPDRFSARQFPNYSSELNVNALLLGDSALYLCASSSGTGTGPAGYTFGSGTRLTVV.

This chain uses TRBV5-1 with TRBJ1-4, with unresolved D. V was clipped by 4 bases and J by 6 bases, with 10 bases between them. The CDR3 is made up of 13 amino acids. Looked up from germline, CDR1 is SGHRS and CDR2 is YFSETQ. This CDR3 reads CASSGSRDEKLFF. CDR3 coding DNA: TGCGCCAGCAGCGGATCGAGGGATGAAAAACTGTTTTTT. The whole variable domain, remainder taken from reference TRBV5-1 and TRBJ1-4, is KAGVTQTPRYLIKTRGQQVTLSCSPISGHRSVSWYQQTPGQGLQFLFEYFSETQRNKGNFPGRFSGRQFSNSRSEMNVSTLELGDSALYLCASSGSRDEKLFFGSGTQLSVL.